A selection of T cell receptor beta chains follows, all from one sample in a study of CD8+CD57+ T cells in acquired aplastic anemia. TCRdb called the reads again in MiXCR, with one record for every CDR3 protein. The data show around 290,000 distinct CDR3 sequences, roughly 61% seen once. The sequenced material came from sorted CD4+, CD8+, or CD8+CD57+ T cells (not recorded which) from PBMCs. The source of these receptors is a human donor with aplastic anemia. CDR3s include the opening cysteine and the closing phenylalanine or tryptophan. Each record gives: V gene, clone size, J gene, CDR3 protein. A row's size may be missing; if present it is once, few, many or a size class.

v_gene: TRBV10-2; abundance: NA; j_gene: TRBJ2-1; CDR3aa: CASRTSGDEQFF
v_gene: TRBV12-3/TRBV12-4; abundance: NA; j_gene: TRBJ2-7; CDR3aa: CASSLGDSYDEQYF
v_gene: TRBV18; abundance: many; j_gene: TRBJ1-1; CDR3aa: CASSGDRSTEAFF
v_gene: TRBV25-1; abundance: once; j_gene: TRBJ2-7; CDR3aa: CASSGSWEGYYEQYF
v_gene: TRBV15; abundance: NA; j_gene: TRBJ1-5; CDR3aa: CATMGEGNQPQHF
v_gene: TRBV7-6; abundance: many; j_gene: TRBJ2-3; CDR3aa: CASRRTSGGPDTQYF
v_gene: TRBV10-3; abundance: many; j_gene: TRBJ1-4; CDR3aa: CAISESTGANEKLFF
v_gene: TRBV29-1; abundance: NA; j_gene: TRBJ1-3; CDR3aa: CMGSGGWSGNTIYF
v_gene: TRBV9; abundance: few; j_gene: TRBJ2-1; CDR3aa: CASQGLAGGGEQFF
v_gene: TRBV10-3; abundance: once; j_gene: TRBJ2-1; CDR3aa: CAISESIAGNEQFF
v_gene: TRBV5-6; abundance: few; j_gene: TRBJ2-7; CDR3aa: CASSPESSGTKAYEQYF
v_gene: TRBV7-9; abundance: many; j_gene: TRBJ1-1; CDR3aa: CASSPRGTGSHFEAFF
v_gene: TRBV7-9; abundance: NA; j_gene: TRBJ2-1; CDR3aa: CASSPASGSVNEQFF
v_gene: TRBV7-8; abundance: NA; j_gene: TRBJ2-5; CDR3aa: CASSMTGGETQYF
v_gene: TRBV20-1; abundance: NA; j_gene: TRBJ2-5; CDR3aa: CSARVSLGIQSF
v_gene: TRBV5-1; abundance: NA; j_gene: TRBJ1-1; CDR3aa: CASRLDTGMNTEAFF
v_gene: TRBV24-1; abundance: NA; j_gene: TRBJ2-3; CDR3aa: CATSLGTNINTDTQYF
v_gene: TRBV7-6; abundance: NA; j_gene: TRBJ2-5; CDR3aa: CASSFYICSARDNDSQETQYF
v_gene: TRBV20-1; abundance: NA; j_gene: TRBJ2-7; CDR3aa: CSAESGTTTYEQYF
v_gene: TRBV15; abundance: few; j_gene: TRBJ2-7; CDR3aa: CATSRDRIYEQYF
v_gene: TRBV25-1; abundance: NA; j_gene: TRBJ2-3; CDR3aa: CASSTSVDTQYF
v_gene: TRBV5-1; abundance: NA; j_gene: TRBJ2-7; CDR3aa: CASSSVVSDEQYF
v_gene: TRBV11-3; abundance: NA; j_gene: TRBJ1-5; CDR3aa: CASSLGDRGTGQPQHF
v_gene: TRBV5-4; abundance: NA; j_gene: TRBJ2-5; CDR3aa: CASSLVTSPETQYF
v_gene: TRBV12-3/TRBV12-4; abundance: NA; j_gene: TRBJ2-1; CDR3aa: CASSHQGIDEQFF
v_gene: TRBV24-1; abundance: few; j_gene: TRBJ2-3; CDR3aa: CATSDSTAPTTDTQYF
v_gene: TRBV24-1; abundance: NA; j_gene: TRBJ2-7; CDR3aa: CATSESEHEQYF
v_gene: TRBV7-9; abundance: NA; j_gene: TRBJ1-6; CDR3aa: CASSLLQPGTGVVGDSPLHF
v_gene: TRBV15; abundance: NA; j_gene: TRBJ2-1; CDR3aa: CATKPGQGAYNEQFF
v_gene: TRBV10-3; abundance: NA; j_gene: TRBJ1-1; CDR3aa: CAISLTVEDTEAFF
v_gene: TRBV7-2; abundance: NA; j_gene: TRBJ2-7; CDR3aa: CASSLSPQTTSWGEQYF
v_gene: TRBV2; abundance: NA; j_gene: TRBJ2-1; CDR3aa: CASTGLAGRDEQFF
v_gene: TRBV10-3; abundance: once; j_gene: TRBJ1-4; CDR3aa: CAISPGQGREKLFF
v_gene: TRBV7-9; abundance: many; j_gene: TRBJ2-7; CDR3aa: CASSLGGPTTYEQYF
v_gene: TRBV9; abundance: many; j_gene: TRBJ2-5; CDR3aa: CASNRDGVETQYF
v_gene: TRBV20-1; abundance: NA; j_gene: TRBJ2-7; CDR3aa: CSARDEGGFYEQYF
v_gene: TRBV5-1; abundance: many; j_gene: TRBJ1-1; CDR3aa: CASSKGPLTSPEAFF
v_gene: TRBV19; abundance: NA; j_gene: TRBJ2-1; CDR3aa: CASSIDLRLEQFF
v_gene: TRBV12-3/TRBV12-4; abundance: NA; j_gene: TRBJ1-4; CDR3aa: CASTLRTGLNEKLFF
v_gene: TRBV20-1; abundance: few; j_gene: TRBJ2-7; CDR3aa: CSASDSFQEQYF